The table lists the clone carrying this TCR beta chain with a few counts. Antigen unknown. Using its own MiXCR run on the 5' RACE reads, TCRdb lists one record per CDR3 protein. The sample has a few hundred thousand distinct CDR3 sequences; 9.6% are singletons. This record belongs to a study of identical twins. Study-level points and caveats: Out-of-frame alpha sequences common to twins exhibited an excess of low generation probability. Abundant beta clonotypes from cord blood bore fewer insertions; memory repertoires lacked this pattern.

V was cut by 1 base and J by 0 bases, with 10 bases left in between. Germline CDR1 and CDR2: SGHTA and FQGNSA. The CDR3 loop spans 17 amino acids. Every one of the donors was a healthy Caucasian. Separately, the same data were catalogued under a study of yellow fever vaccine responses in identical twins.

The V gene is TRBV7-2, the J gene TRBJ2-6; D unclear. The clonotype originates from a young woman in good health. Input material: PBMCs. Here the CDR3 reads CASSLVAVSSGANVLTF. The CDR3 region has the DNA TGTGCCAGCAGCTTAGTTGCAGTTTCCTCTGGGGCCAACGTCCTGACTTTC.